The 24 T cell receptor beta chains listed next were all sequenced from one sample in a study of CD8+ T cells in alopecia areata listed by TCRdb under 2018. Library method: the immunoSEQ multiplex PCR assay. RNA was extracted from all samples and reverse transcribed into cDNA, which served as template for TCR sequencing. TCRdb took this table from immuneACCESS and kept in-frame rearrangements with V and J called. Such tables lack part of the clones; where checked against another copy, unresolved V genes explain under half of the gap, and the rest is unexplained. A total of some 240,000 clones appear in this sample, about 53% of them only once. The top ten constitute around 0.46% of the sample. The meaning of the sample's time point label: baseline before oral tofacitinib. This specimen was CD4+ T cells sorted from blood, taken at week 0. The receptors come from a human donor with alopecia areata.

Comments on this clone: Distinct nucleotide sequences in the sample also encode this CDR3. The chain joins TRBV20-1 to TRBJ2-1; D not certain. V was shortened by 4 bases and J by 4 bases, with 5 bases between the two germline ends. Germline V gives CDR1 DFQATT, CDR2 SNEGSKA (reference sequence). This CDR3 is built from 11 residues. Here the CDR3 DNA reads TGCAGTGCTACCAATTACAATGAGCAGTTCTTC. This sequence encodes CSATNYNEQFF.

This chain connects TRBV4-2 to TRBJ2-1, with 8 bases identical to TRBD2. The CDR3 covers 16 residues. V shed 1 base, J shed 0 bases, and the junction held 2 bases outside the gene matches. CDR1 and CDR2 from the germline V gene are LGHNA and YNFKEQ. In DNA, the CDR3 is TGTGCCAGCAGCCAAGTAAGCGGGAGCTCCTACAATGAGCAGTTCTTC. This gives the protein CASSQVSGSSYNEQFF.

The J gene is TRBJ2-6, the V gene TRBV5-1, with D possibly being TRBD1 (6 bases). Trimming took 4 bases from V and 0 from J, leaving 11 bases between them. The germline V gene has CDR1 SGHRS and CDR2 YFSETQ. The CDR3 is made up of 16 amino acids. The CDR3 loop reads CASSTPTGSGANVLTF. The CDR3, as DNA: TGCGCCAGCAGCACCCCGACAGGCTCTGGGGCCAACGTCCTGACTTTC.

This clone was detected only once. The same CDR3 arises from other DNA sequences in this sample as well. Here the CDR3 DNA reads TGTGCCAGCAGTGCGTACTACGAGCAGTACTTC. Its protein is CASSAYYEQYF. V gene TRBV25-1 combines with J gene TRBJ2-7, with D hard to call. V dropped 4 bases and J dropped 3 bases, with 4 bases sitting between them. The CDR3 covers 11 residues. Germline CDR1 MGHDK, CDR2 SYGVNS.

This chain joins TRBV6-5 and TRBJ2-7; D remains unclear. The CDR3 spans 13 residues. Between the trimmed V and J ends, which lost 5 bases and 3 bases, there was a span of 11 bases. From germline, CDR1 is MNHEY and CDR2 SVGAGI. The CDR3 region is CASSRTVNYEQYF. In DNA, the CDR3 is TGTGCCAGCAGTAGGACGGTCAACTACGAGCAGTACTTC.

The chain carries TRBV11-2 and TRBJ2-1; possibly TRBD1 for D (5 bases). CDR1 is SGHAT and CDR2 is FQNNGV in the germline V gene. This CDR3 region has 15 residues. Trimming removed 1 base at V and 5 bases at J, with 12 bases between. In DNA form, the CDR3 reads TGTGCCAGCAGCTTAGTCCAGGGTAGAAACAATGAGCAGTTCTTC. Translation gives CASSLVQGRNNEQFF.

This clone was counted once. The rearrangement links TRBV6-5 to TRBJ2-5; 11 bases line up with TRBD2. V lost 2 bases, J lost 3 bases, and 5 bases stayed unmatched. The CDR3 has 16 residues. In germline, CDR1 is MNHEY, CDR2 SVGAGI. This CDR3 is CASSYETSGREETQYF. The DNA for the CDR3 is TGTGCCAGCAGTTACGAAACTAGCGGGAGAGAAGAGACCCAGTACTTC.

The chain joins TRBV5-1 to TRBJ2-3, with D unresolved. The ends were cut back, 1 base at V and 1 base at J, with 7 bases in the middle. There are 14 residues in the CDR3. Germline CDR1 is SGHRS and CDR2 is YFSETQ. Here the CDR3 reads CASSLSGGTDTQYF. CDR3 sequence (DNA): TGCGCCAGCAGCTTGTCGGGCGGCACAGATACGCAGTATTTT. The full variable domain, rest sourced from reference TRBV5-1 and TRBJ2-3, is KAGVTQTPRYLIKTRGQQVTLSCSPISGHRSVSWYQQTPGQGLQFLFEYFSETQRNKGNFPGRFSGRQFSNSRSEMNVSTLELGDSALYLCASSLSGGTDTQYFGPGTRLTVL.

Turning to this clone: A junction boundary mismatches the germline segment, possibly from a read error. This specimen includes other DNA sequences encoding the same CDR3. V is TRBV5-1 and J is TRBJ2-7; TRBD2 matches at 8 bases. This CDR3 comprises 11 residues. From germline, CDR1 is SGHRS and CDR2 YFSETQ. The CDR3: CASSGDRQSFF. The DNA of the CDR3 is TGCGCCAGTAGCGGGGACCGTCAATCCTTCTTC.

This clone has only one observation. No conserved phenylalanine or tryptophan is present at the end of the CDR3, so a read error is the likely explanation. This sequence joins TRBV30 and TRBJ1-3; the D gene is possibly TRBD1 (5 bases). Germline V CDR1 and CDR2: GTSNPN, SVGIG (reference sequence). The V gene lost 2 bases and the J gene lost 5 bases, with 13 bases spanning the gap. This CDR3 is built from 14 residues. This CDR3 is CAWSMTAKRNTIYC. The CDR3 DNA sequence: TGTGCCTGGAGTATGACAGCAAAAAGAAACACCATATATTGT.

CDR3 nucleotide sequence: TGTGCCTGGAACAGAGGAAACACCATATATTTT. Translation: CAWNRGNTIYF. The V and J genes are TRBV30 and TRBJ1-3; D gene unclear. The CDR3 is 11 amino acids. With 4 bases removed from V and 4 bases from J, the gap between germline ends came to 5 bases. Germline CDR1 reads GTSNPN; CDR2 reads SVGIG (reference sequence).

The chain carries TRBV7-6 and TRBJ2-7; TRBD2 matches 8 bases. The junction had 9 bases not matched to a gene; V was cut back by 8 bases and J by 6 bases. The CDR3 sequence is 13 residues long. CDR1 SGHVS and CDR2 FNYEAQ come from the germline V gene. The CDR3 nucleotides are TGTGCCAGCGCGGGAGGTACCCTAGCCGAGCAGTACTTC. Translation gives CASAGGTLAEQYF. The full variable domain, in which reference TRBV7-6 and TRBJ2-7 provide the parts outside the CDR3, is GAGVSQSPRYKVTKRGQDVALRCDPISGHVSLYWYRQALGQGPEFLTYFNYEAQQDKSGLPNDRFSAERPEGSISTLTIQRTEQRDSAMYRCASAGGTLAEQYFGPGTRLTVT.

This chain joins TRBV5-1 and TRBJ1-3; no definite D call. The CDR3 totals 12 residues. Trimming took 6 bases from V and 4 from J, leaving 8 bases between them. Germline V gene lookup returns CDR1 SGHRS and CDR2 YFSETQ. CDR3 protein: CASTGSGNTIYF. In DNA, the CDR3 is TGCGCCAGCACGGGGTCCGGAAACACCATATATTTT.

The V call is TRBV27, the J call TRBJ2-5; 7 nucleotides align to TRBD1. The CDR3 is 13 residues long. Germline-derived CDR1 and CDR2 are MNHEY and SMNVEV (reference sequence). The junction had 2 bases not matched to a gene; V was cut back by 4 bases and J by 3 bases. In DNA, the CDR3 is TGTGCCAGCAGTTGGACAGGAAAAGAGACCCAGTACTTC. Amino acids: CASSWTGKETQYF.

J is TRBJ2-2 and V is TRBV15; 9 bases map to TRBD2. This CDR3 is built from 18 residues. J lost 8 bases, V lost 3 bases, and 16 bases had no gene match. Germline V gene data show CDR1 as LNHNV and CDR2 as YYDKDF (reference sequence). The CDR3: CATSSPRGAGGAAGELFF. CDR3 sequence (DNA): TGTGCCACCAGCAGTCCCCGTGGAGCGGGGGGTGCGGCTGGGGAGCTGTTTTTT.

V and J are TRBV5-4 and TRBJ2-1; TRBD2 agrees at 10 bases. Per germline, CDR1 SGHNT and CDR2 YYREEE (reference sequence). The CDR3 consists of 16 residues. The V and J ends lost 2 bases and 5 bases, in that order; junction bases with no gene match: 7. The CDR3 sequence is CASSFYSGGINNEQFF. The CDR3 coding sequence is TGTGCCAGCAGCTTTTATAGCGGGGGGATTAACAATGAGCAGTTCTTC.

This sequence joins TRBV6-1 and TRBJ1-1; 8 nucleotides match TRBD1. The CDR3 spans 15 residues. V was clipped by 3 bases and J by 2 bases; unmatched bases: 5. Germline values: CDR1 MNHNS, CDR2 SASEGT. The CDR3 sequence: CASSDGGTGNTEAFF. The CDR3 DNA reads TGTGCCAGCAGTGACGGGGGGACAGGTAACACTGAAGCTTTCTTT.

The V gene is TRBV5-1, the J gene TRBJ1-5, with TRBD1 identical over 9 bases. With V trimmed by 4 bases and J by 0 bases, 5 bases remained unmatched. This CDR3 has 16 residues. Germline values: CDR1 SGHRS, CDR2 YFSETQ. The CDR3 here is CASSPGTGNSNQPQHF. Here the CDR3 DNA reads TGCGCCAGCAGCCCCGGGACAGGGAATAGCAATCAGCCCCAGCATTTT.

The count of this clone is one. The chain joins TRBV9 to TRBJ2-2; TRBD1 might be the D (6 bases). Per germline, CDR1 SGDLS and CDR2 YYNGEE. Trimming shortened V by 0 bases and J by 7 bases, and 10 bases separated the two germline ends. The CDR3 loop spans 14 amino acids. CDR3 coding DNA: TGTGCCAGCAGCGTAGGAGGCAGGGGCGGGGAGCTGTTTTTT. Encoded protein: CASSVGGRGGELFF. The full variable domain, with the rest looked up from reference TRBV9 and TRBJ2-2, is DSGVTQTPKHLITATGQRVTLRCSPRSGDLSVYWYQQSLDQGLQFLIQYYNGEERAKGNILERFSAQQFPDLHSELNLSSLELGDSALYFCASSVGGRGGELFFGEGSRLTVL.

The chain links TRBV2 to TRBJ2-7, with 7 nucleotides matching TRBD1. This CDR3 is built from 14 residues. Per the germline V gene, CDR1 is SNHLY and CDR2 is FYNNEI. V lost 6 bases to trimming and J lost 2 bases; unmatched junction nucleotides: 7. The CDR3: CASRRQGITYEQYF. The CDR3 nucleotides are TGTGCCAGCAGGAGACAGGGCATTACCTACGAGCAGTACTTC.

The chain has TRBV7-2 and TRBJ2-3; 7 bases agree with TRBD2. This CDR3 has 15 residues. The germline gives CDR1 SGHTA, CDR2 FQGNSA. V was pared by 2 bases and J by 7 bases, with 9 bases of the junction left unmatched. The CDR3 region is CASSLTSGASYTQYF. DNA of the CDR3: TGTGCCAGCAGCTTAACCAGCGGGGCATCATATACGCAGTATTTT.

There are a few counts of this clone. The chain joins TRBV7-2 to TRBJ1-1; 7 bases are a match to TRBD1. This CDR3 has 15 amino acids. Per germline, CDR1 SGHTA and CDR2 FQGNSA. The ends lost 5 bases at V and 2 bases at J; junction bases unmatched: 8. CDR3 loop: CASSQLGTANTEAFF. Here the CDR3 DNA reads TGTGCCAGCAGCCAGCTGGGGACAGCCAACACTGAAGCTTTCTTT.

The chain links TRBV10-1 to TRBJ2-3, with 8 bases that match TRBD2. The V gene end was trimmed by 3 bases and the J gene end by 4 bases; junction bases not matched to a gene: 3. CDR3 size: 14 residues. Germline assignment: CDR1 WNHNN and CDR2 SYGVQD (reference sequence). The DNA for the CDR3 is TGCGCCAGCAGTGACGGGACTAGTCCAGATACGCAGTATTTT. Amino acid sequence: CASSDGTSPDTQYF.

The chain has TRBV30 and TRBJ1-5; 10 bases match TRBD1. Germline V gene lookup returns CDR1 GTSNPN and CDR2 SVGIG (reference sequence). CDR3 size: 16 residues. V gave up 3 bases and J gave up 3 bases; unmatched junction bases: 8. The CDR3 DNA is TGTGCCTGGAGCCCCGGGGACAGGGGACACAATCAGCCCCAGCATTTT. Encoded protein: CAWSPGDRGHNQPQHF.